This T cell receptor (beta chain) was sequenced during a study of T cell responses to AZD1222 COVID-19 vaccine (dated by TCRdb to about 2021). Regarding the complete study: Because spike-specific TCR depth and breadth did not differ between the two schedules, AZD1222 recipients who got a second dose at roughly 4 weeks were pooled with those who got a second dose at roughly 12 weeks. A total of approximately 230 trial participants underwent TCR sequencing, of whom 207 received two doses of AZD1222 and about 25 received two doses of the MenACWY control vaccine. Trial participants were enrolled into age subgroups of 18-55, 56-69 and 70-plus years, which contained about 150, 28 and 57 TCR-sequenced participants, respectively. Paper-wide results and their limitations: Spike-specific TCR breadth and depth rose significantly after two AZD1222 doses compared with day 0 and with MenACWY recipients. Participants were mostly white British and included more females than males, and it was suggested by the authors that clonal diversity may have been underestimated. Conclusions about previously exposed vaccinees were limited because only a handful of AZD1222 recipients were SARS-CoV-2 seropositive at baseline. In the small 56-69-year group, the increase in depth fell short of significance, most likely because of low power. The whole spike protein was spanned by vaccine-associated CD4 TCRs, and dominant responses were seen in regions 160-218 and 743-854. Because no day 14 peak-response samples were available, the repertoires could be characterized only after the peak T cell response. Epitopes outside the regions mutated in the B.1.351 and B.1.1.7 variants were reportedly recognized by nearly half of the unique spike-specific TCRs.

This sample's time point label indicates: baseline before first vaccination. Vaccinee samples came from UK trials COV001 and COV002, including a single-blind randomized controlled phase 2/3 trial of AZD1222 (ChAdOx1 nCoV-19) in healthy adults. For TCRbeta chain sequencing, PBMC samples from trial participants were taken at day 0 and at day 28 after the second dose. About this clone itself: What this receptor recognizes is not known. No base qualities exist here, and no much larger clone lies one base off it.

Trimming removed 3 bases from V and 0 bases from J, leaving 1 base between the germline ends. There are 12 amino acids in the CDR3, from cysteine to phenylalanine inclusive. Of the read, only the CDR3 DNA is kept; its 36 bases are in frame from base 1. The CDR3 regions of human TCRbeta chains were analyzed by immunosequencing. The authors processed their data as follows. TCRs in the repertoires were compared against a reference library of SARS-CoV-2-specific TCRs that had been generated with the MIRA antigen-specificity platform. Breadth was defined as the fraction of unique TCRs that were SARS-CoV-2-associated. Depth was defined as the fraction of total T cells that were SARS-CoV-2-associated. Each spike-specific TCR was assigned to its reactive spike region and to a CD4 or CD8 class using the MIRA data. Log10-transformed breadth and depth values were compared by one-way ANOVA with Sidak's multiple comparisons tests. TCRdb re-hosts the immuneACCESS table, in-frame sequences only. Its copies lack some clones; in the studies checked, an unresolved V gene accounts for under half of them, and the cause for the rest is not known. That table gives V, J and clone size, and the DNA gave D and trimming. The sample records 100,000 to 110,000 clones, about 87% of which are singletons. The ten largest clones take up roughly 2% of the sample.

Specimen: peripheral blood, collected on day 0 of AZD1222 vaccination. This receptor was obtained from an adult in good health. The rearranged segments are TRBV12-3 or TRBV12-4 and TRBJ2-3, with no confident D gene call. The CDR3 region: CASSFSTDTQYF. The DNA is TGTGCCAGCAGTTTCAGCACAGATACGCAGTATTTT.